Given below is one TCR beta chain in context. Its antigen is unknown. This CDR3 region has 15 residues. Germline lookup yields CDR1 SGHTA and CDR2 FQGTGA. Trimming removed 5 bases from V and 4 bases from J, with 18 bases in between. The data were obtained in a study of T cell responses to AZD1222 COVID-19 vaccine. Study as a whole: Second-dose schedules of about 4 or about 12 weeks were combined. General observations from the study: The reported proportion of spike-specific TCRs targeting unmutated variant regions was nearly half.

Assay: immunoSEQ multiplex PCR; the TCRdb copy retains only in-frame clones and omits some. The sample lists roughly 260,000 clones, approximately 95% occurring once. The chain combines TRBV7-3 with TRBJ2-7; no clear D. Sequencing used peripheral blood, obtained on day 0 of AZD1222 vaccination. The TCR was taken from an adult in good health. The CDR3 loop reads CASSAFGTGPYEQYF. The CDR3 DNA sequence: TGTGCCAGCAGCGCGTTCGGAACTGGGCCTTACGAGCAGTACTTC.